The 2 T cell receptor beta chains below were found in one sample sequenced in a study of tumor-infiltrating lymphocytes in primary liver carcinoma. Co-extracted RNA and DNA came from around 20-30 mg of unsorted bulk tissue. With approximately 500 ng total RNA as template and a constant-region primer, TCR beta cDNA was made. Construction of TCR beta libraries relied on three successive nested multiplex PCR rounds employing slightly modified ARM-PCR. The study ran its first two PCR rounds for about 11 cycles each, using TRBV1-TRBV30 forward primers and a C-beta reverse primer. TCRdb re-analysed the multiplex PCR reads in MiXCR, keeping a single row per CDR3 protein. The sample lists 75,000 to 80,000 distinct CDR3 sequences, approximately 70% occurring once. Sequenced: tumor-adjacent normal liver tissue. These receptors all stem from a man between 35 and 55 years old with primary liver carcinoma and hepatitis B virus infection.

There are many counts of this clonotype. The chain recombines TRBV10-3 with TRBJ2-1; TRBD2 aligns across 8 bases. The germline V gene has CDR1 ENHRY and CDR2 SYGVKD. The CDR3 spans 17 residues. V shed 0 bases and J 9 bases; nucleotides not matched to a gene: 13. CDR3 residues: CAISESISSGRLGEQFF. The CDR3 nucleotides are TGTGCCATCAGTGAGTCGATTTCCAGCGGGAGATTGGGTGAGCAGTTCTTC.

In regard to this clonotype: This likely comes from a read error, as the CDR3 has no conserved phenylalanine or tryptophan at its end. Because the CDR3's place on the DNA is in doubt, the DNA is left out and the CDR3 is given as listed by TCRdb. The chain joins TRBV10-2 to TRBJ2-5; the table calls TRBD1, which could not be checked here. Per the germline V gene, CDR1 is WSHSY and CDR2 is SAAADI. The CDR3 is 16 residues long, ends included. The CDR3 sequence: CASSPRQGAVQETQYL.